This T cell receptor beta chain was sequenced in a study of blood T cell repertoires in COVID-19. Authors' data handling: Researchers report that nucleated cell counts were estimated from reference gene primer amplification. Profiling relied on immunoSEQ multiplex PCR, and the TCRdb table lists in-frame clones only, not all of them. Clone size and the V and J calls come from that table; the DNA yielded D and trimming. This sample has more than 85,000 clones; around 90% occur once, and the top ten carry 4% to 5.5%. The Seattle site enrolled patients during active infection and followed them longitudinally. Sequencing was done on a sample of peripheral blood. The source is a woman aged 45-65 years with COVID-19, enrolled during active disease.

Here the CDR3 reads CASSVDSNYGYTF. The CDR3 region has the DNA TGTGCCAGCAGCGTAGACAGTAACTATGGCTACACCTTC. The V gene is TRBV2, the J gene TRBJ1-2; possible D gene TRBD1, 5 bases. The CDR3 loop spans 13 amino acids. Germline CDR1 and CDR2: SNHLY and FYNNEI. Between the trimmed V and J ends, which lost 6 bases and 1 base, there was a span of 9 bases.